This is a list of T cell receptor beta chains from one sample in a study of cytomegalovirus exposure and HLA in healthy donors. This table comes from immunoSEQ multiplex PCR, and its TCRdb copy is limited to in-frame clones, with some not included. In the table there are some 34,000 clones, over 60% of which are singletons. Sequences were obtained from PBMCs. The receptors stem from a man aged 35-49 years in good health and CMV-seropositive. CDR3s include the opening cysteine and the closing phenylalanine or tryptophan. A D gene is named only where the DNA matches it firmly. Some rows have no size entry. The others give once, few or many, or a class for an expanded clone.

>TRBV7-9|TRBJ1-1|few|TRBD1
CASSLTGTENTEAFF
TGTGCCAGCAGCTTAACCGGGACAGAGAACACTGAAGCTTTCTTT
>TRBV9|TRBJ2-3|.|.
CASSVGAHDDTDTQYF
TGTGCCAGCAGCGTAGGGGCCCATGATGACACAGATACGCAGTATTTT
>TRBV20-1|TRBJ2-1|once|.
CSASLGFEQFF
TGCAGTGCTAGTCTCGGTTTTGAGCAGTTCTTC
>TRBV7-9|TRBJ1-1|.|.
CASSQAGGTEAFF
TGTGCCAGCAGCCAGGCGGGGGGCACTGAAGCTTTCTTT
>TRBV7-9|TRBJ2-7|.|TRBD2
CASSLVSGGAYEQYF
TGTGCCAGCAGCTTAGTTAGCGGGGGGGCTTACGAGCAGTACTTC
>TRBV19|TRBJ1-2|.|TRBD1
CASSIDHQTGTYGYTF
TGTGCCAGTAGTATAGATCATCAGACAGGGACATATGGCTACACCTTC
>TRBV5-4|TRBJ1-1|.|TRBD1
CASSLDRGRTEAFF
TGTGCCAGCAGCCTGGACAGGGGGCGCACTGAAGCTTTCTTT
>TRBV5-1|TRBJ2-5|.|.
CASSLGWGETQYF
TGCGCCAGCAGCTTGGGCTGGGGCGAGACCCAGTACTTC
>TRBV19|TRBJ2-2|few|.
CASSIVPGSNTGELFF
TGTGCCAGTAGTATAGTGCCGGGGTCGAACACCGGGGAGCTGTTTTTT
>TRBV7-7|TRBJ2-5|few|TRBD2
CASSLIAGEETQYF
TGTGCCAGCAGCTTAATAGCGGGGGAAGAGACCCAGTACTTC
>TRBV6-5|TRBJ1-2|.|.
CASSYRRPDYGYTF
TGTGCCAGCAGTTACAGGCGGCCTGACTATGGCTACACCTTC
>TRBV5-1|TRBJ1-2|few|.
CASSTGDSNGYTF
TGCGCCAGCAGCACTGGCGACAGCAATGGCTACACCTTC
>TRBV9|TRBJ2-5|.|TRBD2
CASSGVAGRQETQYF
TGTGCCAGCAGCGGGGTAGCGGGGAGGCAAGAGACCCAGTACTTC
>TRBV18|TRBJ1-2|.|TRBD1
CASSPLLGQGAEYGYTF
TGTGCCAGCTCACCATTGCTCGGACAGGGGGCAGAGTATGGCTACACCTTC
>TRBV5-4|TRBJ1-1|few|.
CASSLASRGTADTEAFF
TGTGCCAGCAGCTTGGCGTCAAGGGGGACGGCTGACACTGAAGCTTTCTTT
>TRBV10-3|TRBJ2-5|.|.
CAINQEGMQTQYF
TGTGCCATCAACCAGGAGGGGATGCAGACCCAGTACTTC
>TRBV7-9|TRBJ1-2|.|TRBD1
CASSEHDRGGFYGYTF
TGTGCCAGCAGCGAACACGACAGGGGCGGATTCTATGGCTACACCTTC
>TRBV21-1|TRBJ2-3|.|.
CASSKDGTSGGADTQYF
TGTGCCAGCAGCAAGGATGGGACTAGCGGGGGGGCAGATACGCAGTATTTT
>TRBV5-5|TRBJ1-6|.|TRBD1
CASSLAGQGAFPLHF
TGTGCCAGCAGCTTGGCCGGACAGGGGGCTTTTCCCCTCCACTTT
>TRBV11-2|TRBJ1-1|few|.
CASSFGGQGAPEAFF
TGTGCCAGCAGCTTTGGTGGTCAGGGTGCCCCTGAAGCTTTCTTT
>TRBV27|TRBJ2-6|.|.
CASSSSTGSGANVLTF
TGTGCCAGCAGTTCAAGCACAGGGAGCGGGGCCAACGTCCTGACTTTC
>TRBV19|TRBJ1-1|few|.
CASSPESRGLEAFF
TGTGCCAGTAGCCCCGAGTCACGAGGGCTAGAAGCTTTCTTT
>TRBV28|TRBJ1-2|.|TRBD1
CASSPRTGGQDGYTF
TGTGCCAGCAGTCCTCGGACAGGGGGGCAGGATGGCTACACCTTC
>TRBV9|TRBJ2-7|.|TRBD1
CASSVGGQGSYEQYF
TGTGCCAGCAGCGTAGGGGGACAGGGGTCCTACGAGCAGTACTTC
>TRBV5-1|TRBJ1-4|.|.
CASSEPGGGEKLFF
TGCGCCAGCAGCGAACCGGGCGGAGGAGAAAAACTGTTTTTT
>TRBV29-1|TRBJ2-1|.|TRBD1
CSVQGDRWTNNEQFF
TGCAGCGTTCAGGGGGACAGGTGGACGAACAATGAGCAGTTCTTC
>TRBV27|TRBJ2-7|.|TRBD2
CASRTGTSGPYEQYF
TGTGCCAGCAGGACCGGGACTAGCGGTCCCTACGAGCAGTACTTC
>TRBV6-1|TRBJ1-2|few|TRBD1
CASRGDRGRDGYTF
TGTGCCAGCAGGGGGGACAGGGGGAGGGATGGCTACACCTTC
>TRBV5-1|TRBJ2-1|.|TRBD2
CASSTLAGGLDEQFF
TGCGCCAGCAGCACCCTAGCGGGGGGGCTGGATGAGCAGTTCTTC